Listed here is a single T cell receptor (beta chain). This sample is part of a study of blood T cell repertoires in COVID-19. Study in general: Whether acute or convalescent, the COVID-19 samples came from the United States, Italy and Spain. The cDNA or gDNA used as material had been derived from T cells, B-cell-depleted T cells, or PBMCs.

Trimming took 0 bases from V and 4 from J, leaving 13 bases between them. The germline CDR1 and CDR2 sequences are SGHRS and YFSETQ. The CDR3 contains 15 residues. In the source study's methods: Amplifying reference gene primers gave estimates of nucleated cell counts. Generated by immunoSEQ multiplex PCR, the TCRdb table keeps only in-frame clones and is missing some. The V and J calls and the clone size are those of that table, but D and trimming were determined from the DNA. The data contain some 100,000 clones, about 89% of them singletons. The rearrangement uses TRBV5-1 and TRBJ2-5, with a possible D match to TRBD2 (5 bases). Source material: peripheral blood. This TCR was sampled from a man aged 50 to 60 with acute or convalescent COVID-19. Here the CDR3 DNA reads TGCGCCAGCAGCTTGGTTAGCGCTGGCAGAGAGACCCAGTACTTC. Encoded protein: CASSLVSAGRETQYF.